This section outlines one TCR beta chain sequence together with its context. These data are taken from a study of blood T cell repertoires in COVID-19. There are 16 residues in the CDR3. The ends lost 2 bases at V and 6 bases at J; junction bases unmatched: 12. CDR1 is SGHAT and CDR2 is FQNNGV in the germline V gene. Measured with immunoSEQ multiplex PCR; TCRdb has only the in-frame clones, and not every one. In the table there are about 160,000 clones, roughly 82% of which are singletons. This clonotype originated in a man aged 70-80 years with acute or convalescent COVID-19. Sequenced: peripheral blood. This sequence joins TRBV11-2 and TRBJ2-7; 8 bases align to TRBD1. CDR3 DNA sequence: TGTGCCAGCAGCTTACTGGGGCAGGGGGCATCCAGCGAGCAGTACTTC. Translation: CASSLLGQGASSEQYF.